Presented here are 4 T cell receptor beta chains from one specimen sequenced in a study of CD8 T cells in ankylosing spondylitis. Study-wide points: Within ankylosing spondylitis blood, a TCR beta motif made up of seven to nine highly homologous variants appeared to be characteristic.

These receptors' antigens are unknown. Via MiXCR, TCRdb re-called the 5' RACE reads, giving one row per CDR3 protein. The sample holds about 390,000 distinct CDR3 sequences, approximately 20% seen once. The sample comprised blood, either unsorted or a sorted T cell fraction (not recorded which). Source of these receptors: a male donor with ankylosing spondylitis.

This chain connects TRBV4-2 to TRBJ2-3, with TRBD2 identical over 8 bases. CDR1 and CDR2 (germline): LGHNA, YNFKEQ. The CDR3 extends over 17 amino acids. After removal of 1 base from V and 2 bases from J, the junction contained 8 bases not matched to a gene. CDR3 bases: TGTGCCAGCAGCCAAGTTTATAGCGGGGAGGTCACAGATACGCAGTATTTT. Its protein is CASSQVYSGEVTDTQYF.

V is TRBV21-1 and J is TRBJ2-3; TRBD1, the D gene given by the table, was not confirmed from the DNA. TRBV21-1 is flagged as a pseudogene. The CDR3 sequence is 14 residues long. The chain's CDR3 is CASSLDTPVDTQYF. The CDR3 DNA is TGTGCCAGCAGCCTCGATACCCCCGTAGATACGCAGTATTTT.

The genes are TRBV4-1 and TRBJ2-4; TRBD2 might be the D (7 bases). V gave up 1 base and J gave up 7 bases, with 20 bases separating them. There are 17 residues in the CDR3. Germline V gene lookup returns CDR1 MGHRA and CDR2 YSYEKL. CDR3 amino acids: CASSQVGRGPRVNIQYF. In nucleotides, the CDR3 is TGCGCCAGCAGCCAAGTCGGGCGGGGGCCCAGGGTGAACATTCAGTACTTC.

This clonotype was seen a few times. The rearrangement joins TRBV15 to TRBJ2-1, with unresolved D. CDR1 LNHNV and CDR2 YYDKDF come from the germline V gene (reference sequence). The CDR3 loop spans 16 amino acids. The V gene lost 2 bases and the J gene lost 4 bases, with 15 bases spanning the gap. In DNA, the CDR3 is TGTGCCACCAGCAGATATGACCCTATTACTTACAATGAGCAGTTCTTC. The encoded protein is CATSRYDPITYNEQFF.